Shown below are 22 T cell receptor beta chains from a single sample sequenced in a study of shared clonotypes between healthy human individuals. Sequenced by immunoSEQ multiplex PCR; TCRdb stores in-frame clones only, minus some. The table lists roughly 480,000 clones, about 80% of them singletons, with approximately 12% in the top ten. The sequencing input was PBMCs. The source is a middle-aged woman in good health. Some clones in this sample may be carry-over from other donors' samples.

V usage is TRBV29-1 and J usage is TRBJ2-3; D not certain. This CDR3 has 12 residues. Trimming cost V 6 bases and J 0 bases, with 7 bases left between them. CDR1 and CDR2 from the germline V gene are SQVTM and ANQGSEA. CDR3 coding DNA: TGCAGCGTAGCGATAAGCACAGATACGCAGTATTTT. This codes for CSVAISTDTQYF.

This rearrangement joins TRBV19 to TRBJ2-7; tentative D call: TRBD2 (5 bases). Germline V CDR1 and CDR2: LNHDA, SQIVND (reference sequence). The length of the CDR3 is 12 residues. V dropped 6 bases and J dropped 3 bases, with 9 bases sitting between them. Written as DNA, the CDR3 is TGTGCCAGTAGGGGAGACCGCTACGAGCAGTACTTC. Translating it yields CASRGDRYEQYF.

The chain employs TRBV7-9 and TRBJ2-5; D is unclear. There are 15 residues in the CDR3. Trimming took off 6 bases at V and 1 base at J, with 15 bases between the two ends. CDR1 and CDR2 (germline): SEHNR, FQNEAQ (reference sequence). CDR3: CASRFTSNPQETQYF. DNA for the CDR3: TGTGCCAGCAGATTTACCTCAAACCCCCAAGAGACCCAGTACTTC.

The genes are TRBV6-6 and TRBJ2-2; TRBD2 agrees at 8 bases. After removal of 6 bases from V and 3 bases from J, the junction contained 6 bases not matched to a gene. Germline V gene sequence: CDR1 MNHNY, CDR2 SVGAGI (reference sequence). The CDR3 is 15 residues long. The CDR3 nucleotides read TGTGCCAGCAGCCGTAGCGGGGAGGACACCGGGGAGCTGTTTTTT. Its protein product is CASSRSGEDTGELFF.

The V gene is TRBV11-2, the J gene TRBJ1-5; perhaps TRBD1 as D (5 bases). V was clipped by 3 bases and J by 3 bases, with 9 bases between them. The germline V gene has CDR1 SGHAT and CDR2 FQNNGV. CDR3 length: 14 residues. CDR3 sequence (DNA): TGTGCCAGCAGCTTGGGGGGGTACAATCAGCCCCAGCATTTT. Translating it yields CASSLGGYNQPQHF. Full variable domain (outside the CDR3, taken from reference TRBV11-2 and TRBJ1-5): EAGVAQSPRYKIIEKRQSVAFWCNPISGHATLYWYQQILGQGPKLLIQFQNNGVVDDSQLPKDRFSAERLKGVDSTLKIQPAKLEDSAVYLCASSLGGYNQPQHFGDGTRLSIL.

The J gene is TRBJ2-1, the V gene TRBV4-3; TRBD1 aligns across 11 bases. Per the germline V gene, CDR1 is LGHNA and CDR2 is YSLEER. V gave up 4 bases and J gave up 6 bases; unmatched junction bases: 5. The CDR3 consists of 15 residues. CDR3: CASSPTGTGGNEQFF. The CDR3 coding sequence is TGCGCCAGCAGCCCTACCGGGACAGGGGGCAATGAGCAGTTCTTC.

This clone appeared many times. The chain is built from TRBV7-9 and TRBJ1-1; D gene unclear. The CDR3 totals 14 residues. The V and J ends lost 1 base and 2 bases respectively, with 8 bases between them. The V gene's germline CDR1 is SEHNR and CDR2 FQNEAQ (reference sequence). DNA of the CDR3: TGTGCCAGCAGCTTAGGCGGCCTAAACACTGAAGCTTTCTTT. This translates into CASSLGGLNTEAFF.

This clone has more than one count but fewer than ten. V gene TRBV2 combines with J gene TRBJ1-5; D is possibly TRBD1 (5 bases). The germline gives CDR1 SNHLY, CDR2 FYNNEI. Trimming took off 4 bases at V and 3 bases at J, with 13 bases between the two ends. CDR3 length: 15 residues. The DNA for the CDR3 is TGTGCCAGCAGTGGGGGCGCTTATGCCAATCAGCCCCAGCATTTT. Its translation is CASSGGAYANQPQHF.

This clone showed up just a few times. The gene calls are TRBV7-9 and TRBJ2-7; D uncertain. The CDR3 has 12 amino acids. Trimming removed 1 base at V and 13 bases at J, with 14 bases between. The germline V gene encodes CDR1 SEHNR and CDR2 FQNEAQ (reference sequence). The chain's CDR3 is CASSLDVGSPYF. The CDR3 DNA follows: TGTGCCAGCAGCTTAGACGTGGGGTCGCCATACTTC.

The rearrangement uses TRBV6-1 and TRBJ2-3; D not certain. Germline V gives CDR1 MNHNS, CDR2 SASEGT. There are 15 residues in the CDR3. V was clipped by 5 bases and J by 6 bases, with 18 bases between them. CDR3 amino acids: CASSFRWTAEDTQYF. The CDR3 nucleotides read TGTGCCAGCAGTTTTAGGTGGACCGCCGAGGATACGCAGTATTTT.

This clone was recorded many times. V usage is TRBV9 and J usage is TRBJ2-6; D gene ambiguous. The CDR3 length is 14 residues. The ends were cut back, 3 bases at V and 0 bases at J, with 4 bases in the middle. CDR1 and CDR2 (germline): SGDLS, YYNGEE. Written as DNA, the CDR3 is TGTGCCAGCAGCGGACACTCTGGGGCCAACGTCCTGACTTTC. It is translated as CASSGHSGANVLTF. The complete variable domain, with remaining parts taken from reference TRBV9 and TRBJ2-6, reads DSGVTQTPKHLITATGQRVTLRCSPRSGDLSVYWYQQSLDQGLQFLIQYYNGEERAKGNILERFSAQQFPDLHSELNLSSLELGDSALYFCASSGHSGANVLTFGAGSRLTVL.

The chain joins TRBV18 to TRBJ2-4; D may be TRBD1 or TRBD2 (5 bases each). The length of the CDR3 is 16 residues. V was trimmed by 3 bases and J by 1 base, leaving 13 bases between them. Germline V gives CDR1 KGHSH, CDR2 LQKENI. CDR3 amino acids: CASSPGEFAAKNIQYF. CDR3 DNA: TGTGCCAGCTCACCGGGGGAGTTTGCGGCCAAAAACATTCAGTACTTC. Full variable domain (missing parts from reference TRBV18 and TRBJ2-4): NAGVMQNPRHLVRRRGQEARLRCSPMKGHSHVYWYRQLPEEGLKFMVYLQKENIIDESGMPKERFSAEFPKEGPSILRIQQVVRGDSAAYFCASSPGEFAAKNIQYFGAGTRLSVL.

The chain joins TRBV7-8 to TRBJ1-3; no clear D gene. V lost 2 bases and J 0 bases, leaving 5 bases between the germline ends. CDR3 length: 14 amino acids. Germline V gene data show CDR1 as SGHVS and CDR2 as FQNEAQ. The CDR3 bases are TGTGCCAGCAGCTTAAGGATCTCTGGAAACACCATATATTTT. Translated, it gives CASSLRISGNTIYF.

The chain employs TRBV5-4 and TRBJ2-1; 7 nucleotides match TRBD1. The CDR3 spans 16 residues. V dropped 7 bases and J dropped 8; count of bases not matched to a gene: 18. Germline V CDR1 and CDR2: SGHNT, YYREEE (reference sequence). The CDR3 loop reads CASRTQLQGRFDEQFF. CDR3 nucleotide sequence: TGTGCCAGCCGCACTCAGTTACAGGGGCGGTTCGATGAGCAGTTCTTC.

The rearrangement joins TRBV7-2 to TRBJ1-5, with 7 bases that match TRBD1. Germline V gives CDR1 SGHTA, CDR2 FQGNSA. Trimming at V came to 5 bases and at J to 2 bases, leaving 9 bases not matched to a gene. This CDR3 contains 16 residues. The CDR3 coding sequence is TGTGCCAGCAGCGCAAGCAGGGGGATTGGCAATCAGCCCCAGCATTTT. Translating it yields CASSASRGIGNQPQHF.

This clone was seen only once. This rearrangement joins TRBV7-2 to TRBJ1-2, with D unclear. Trimming took off 3 bases at V and 0 bases at J, with 8 bases between the two ends. CDR1 SGHTA and CDR2 FQGNSA come from the germline V gene. This CDR3 contains 14 residues. CDR3 amino acids: CASSFRDSNYGYTF. CDR3 sequence (DNA): TGTGCCAGCAGCTTTAGGGATTCTAACTATGGCTACACCTTC.

The chain combines TRBV4-2 with TRBJ1-2; a possible D gene is TRBD1 (5 bases). V dropped 4 bases and J dropped 8 bases, with 14 bases sitting between them. Germline loops: CDR1 LGHNA, CDR2 YNFKEQ. The CDR3 sequence is 13 residues long. CDR3 loop: CASSPGRAWGYTF. The CDR3 nucleotides are TGTGCCAGCAGCCCGGGCAGGGCATGGGGCTACACCTTC.

The CDR3 DNA reads TGTGCCAGCAGAGGACTAGCGGTTCTCGAGCAGTACTTC. Amino acids: CASRGLAVLEQYF. The chain recombines TRBV11-2 with TRBJ2-7; 10 bases align to TRBD2. The CDR3 contains 13 residues. V lost 6 bases and J lost 6; bases outside the gene matches: 5. Germline V lookup: CDR1 SGHAT, CDR2 FQNNGV.

This chain links TRBV29-1 with TRBJ1-1; D call uncertain. Between the trimmed V and J ends, which lost 7 bases and 3 bases, there was a span of 12 bases. The CDR3 runs 12 residues. From germline, CDR1 is SQVTM and CDR2 ANQGSEA. This chain's CDR3 is CSGGERDTEAFF. In DNA form, the CDR3 reads TGCAGCGGGGGAGAAAGGGACACTGAAGCTTTCTTT.

CDR3: CASSQENWVSTDTQYF. In DNA, the CDR3 is TGCGCCAGCAGCCAAGAAAATTGGGTTAGCACAGATACGCAGTATTTT. The chain employs TRBV4-1 and TRBJ2-3; the D is unclear. With 0 bases removed from V and 0 bases from J, the gap between germline ends came to 10 bases. The germline gives CDR1 MGHRA, CDR2 YSYEKL. The CDR3 has 16 amino acids.

The genes are TRBV6-5 and TRBJ1-4, with 7 bases fitting TRBD1. The CDR3 has 14 amino acids. V lost 5 bases to trimming and J lost 7 bases; unmatched junction nucleotides: 7. The V gene's germline CDR1 is MNHEY and CDR2 SVGAGI. In DNA, the CDR3 is TGTGCCAGCAGTAAACTAGGGACAGCTGAAAAACTGTTTTTT. As protein: CASSKLGTAEKLFF.

This clone was counted a single time. The V gene is TRBV5-8, the J gene TRBJ2-5; D is unresolved. Trimming stripped 0 bases from V and 0 bases from J, with 9 bases between. The CDR3 sequence is 15 residues long. Germline CDR1 and CDR2: SGHTS and YDEGEE. The CDR3 reads CASSLGISHQETQYF. The CDR3 DNA reads as TGTGCCAGCAGCTTGGGAATCAGCCACCAAGAGACCCAGTACTTC.